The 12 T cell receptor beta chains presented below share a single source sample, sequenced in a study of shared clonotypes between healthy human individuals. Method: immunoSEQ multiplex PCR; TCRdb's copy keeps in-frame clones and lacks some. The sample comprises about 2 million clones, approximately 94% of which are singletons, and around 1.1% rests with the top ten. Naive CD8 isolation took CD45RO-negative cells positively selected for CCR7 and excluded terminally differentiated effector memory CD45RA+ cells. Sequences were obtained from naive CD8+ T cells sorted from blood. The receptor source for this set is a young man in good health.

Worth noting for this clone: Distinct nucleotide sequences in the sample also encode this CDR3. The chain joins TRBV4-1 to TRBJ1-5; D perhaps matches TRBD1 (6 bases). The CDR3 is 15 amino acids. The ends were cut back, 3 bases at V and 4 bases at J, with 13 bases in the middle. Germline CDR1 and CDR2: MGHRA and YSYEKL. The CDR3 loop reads CASSHPTGSNQPQHF. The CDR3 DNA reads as TGCGCCAGCAGCCATCCGACAGGATCGAATCAGCCCCAGCATTTT.

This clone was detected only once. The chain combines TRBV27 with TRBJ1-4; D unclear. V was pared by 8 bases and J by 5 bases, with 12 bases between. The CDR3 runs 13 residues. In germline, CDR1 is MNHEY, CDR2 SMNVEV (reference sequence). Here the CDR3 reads CASRSTGNEKLFF. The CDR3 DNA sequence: TGTGCCAGCCGTTCGACGGGGAATGAAAAACTGTTTTTT.

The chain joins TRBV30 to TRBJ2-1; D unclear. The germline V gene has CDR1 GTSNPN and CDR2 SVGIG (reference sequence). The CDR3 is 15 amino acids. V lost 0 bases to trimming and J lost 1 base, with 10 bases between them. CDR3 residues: CAWSVADSSYNEQFF. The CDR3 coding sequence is TGTGCCTGGAGTGTGGCAGACTCTTCCTACAATGAGCAGTTCTTC. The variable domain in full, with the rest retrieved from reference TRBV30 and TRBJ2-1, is SQTIHQWPATLVQPVGSPLSLECTVEGTSNPNLYWYRQAAGRGLQLLFYSVGIGQISSEVPQNLSASRPQDRQFILSSKKLLLSDSGFYLCAWSVADSSYNEQFFGPGTRLTVL.

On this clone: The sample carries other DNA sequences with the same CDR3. CDR3 sequence: CASSLAGGSYEQYF. The CDR3 DNA follows: TGTGCCAGCAGTTTAGCGGGGGGATCCTACGAGCAGTACTTC. The rearrangement joins TRBV28 to TRBJ2-7; TRBD2 aligns across 8 bases. The CDR3 has 14 amino acids. Trimming at V came to 2 bases and at J to 1 base, leaving 1 base not matched to a gene. Germline V gene sequence: CDR1 MDHEN, CDR2 SYDVKM.

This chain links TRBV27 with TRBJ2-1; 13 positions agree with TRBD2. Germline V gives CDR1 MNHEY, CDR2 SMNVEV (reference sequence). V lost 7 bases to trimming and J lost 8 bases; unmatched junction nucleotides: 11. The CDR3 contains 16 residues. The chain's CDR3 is CASNRIGLAGEHEQFF. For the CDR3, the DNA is TGTGCCAGCAATCGCATAGGACTAGCGGGGGAGCATGAGCAGTTCTTC.

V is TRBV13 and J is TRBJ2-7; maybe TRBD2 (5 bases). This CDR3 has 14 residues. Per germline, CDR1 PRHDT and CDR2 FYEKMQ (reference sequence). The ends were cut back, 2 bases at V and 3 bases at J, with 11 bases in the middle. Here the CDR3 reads CASSLSGYFYEQYF. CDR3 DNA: TGTGCCAGCAGCTTAAGCGGTTATTTCTACGAGCAGTACTTC.

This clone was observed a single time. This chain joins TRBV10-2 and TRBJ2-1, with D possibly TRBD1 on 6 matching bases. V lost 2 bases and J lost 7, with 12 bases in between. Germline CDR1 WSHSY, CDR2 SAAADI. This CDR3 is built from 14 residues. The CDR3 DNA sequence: TGCGCCAGCAGTGAGCGGGCCAGGGGAAATGAGCAGTTCTTC. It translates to CASSERARGNEQFF.

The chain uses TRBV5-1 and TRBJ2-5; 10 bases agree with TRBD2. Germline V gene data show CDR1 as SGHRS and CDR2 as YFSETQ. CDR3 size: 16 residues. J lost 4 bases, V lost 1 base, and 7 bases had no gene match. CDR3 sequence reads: CASSLPLAGERETQYF. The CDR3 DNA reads TGCGCCAGCAGCTTGCCGCTAGCGGGGGAGAGAGAGACCCAGTACTTC.

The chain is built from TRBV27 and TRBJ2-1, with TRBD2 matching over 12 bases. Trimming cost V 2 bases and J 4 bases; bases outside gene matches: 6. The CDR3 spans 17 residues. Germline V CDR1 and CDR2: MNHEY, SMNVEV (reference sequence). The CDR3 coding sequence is TGTGCCAGCAGTTTAATTGGACTAGCGGGGTTTTACAATGAGCAGTTCTTC. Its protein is CASSLIGLAGFYNEQFF.

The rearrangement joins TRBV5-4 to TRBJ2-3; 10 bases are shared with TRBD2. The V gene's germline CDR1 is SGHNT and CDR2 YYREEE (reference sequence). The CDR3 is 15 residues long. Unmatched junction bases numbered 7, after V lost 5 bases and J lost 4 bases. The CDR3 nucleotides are TGTGCCAGCAGTATTTCCCTAGCGGGGGCAGATACGCAGTATTTT. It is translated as CASSISLAGADTQYF.

CDR3 nucleotide sequence: TGCGCCAGCAGCTACGCCGGGGGGTATCCCTACACCTTC. Its translation: CASSYAGGYPYTF. The chain links TRBV5-1 to TRBJ1-2; perhaps TRBD1 as D (5 bases). There are 13 residues in the CDR3. CDR1 is SGHRS, CDR2 YFSETQ, per germline. V was trimmed by 3 bases and J by 10 bases, leaving 16 bases between them.

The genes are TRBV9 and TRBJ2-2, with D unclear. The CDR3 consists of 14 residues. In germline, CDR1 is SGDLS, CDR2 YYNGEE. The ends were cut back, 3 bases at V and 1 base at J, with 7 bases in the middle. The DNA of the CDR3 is TGTGCCAGCAGCGAGGTGGGGAACACCGGGGAGCTGTTTTTT. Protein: CASSEVGNTGELFF.